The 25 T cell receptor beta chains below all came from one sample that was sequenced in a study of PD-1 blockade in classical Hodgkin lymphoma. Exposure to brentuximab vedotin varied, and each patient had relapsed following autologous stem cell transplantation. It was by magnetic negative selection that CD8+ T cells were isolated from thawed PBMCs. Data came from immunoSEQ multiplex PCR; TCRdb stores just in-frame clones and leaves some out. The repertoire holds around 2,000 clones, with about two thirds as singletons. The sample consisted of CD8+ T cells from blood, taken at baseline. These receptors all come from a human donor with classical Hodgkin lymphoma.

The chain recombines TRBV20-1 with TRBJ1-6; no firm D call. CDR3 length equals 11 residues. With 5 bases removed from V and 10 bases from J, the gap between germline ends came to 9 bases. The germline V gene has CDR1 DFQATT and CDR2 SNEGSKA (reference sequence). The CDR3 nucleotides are TGCAGTGCTCCGACCCAATCACCCCTCCACTTT. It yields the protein CSAPTQSPLHF.

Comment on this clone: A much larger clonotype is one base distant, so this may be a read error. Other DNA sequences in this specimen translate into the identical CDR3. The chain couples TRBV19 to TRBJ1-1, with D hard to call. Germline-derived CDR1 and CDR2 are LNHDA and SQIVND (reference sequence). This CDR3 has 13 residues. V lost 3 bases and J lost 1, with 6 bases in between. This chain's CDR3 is CASSITANTEAFF. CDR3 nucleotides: TGTGCCAGTAGTATCACGGCGAACACTGAAGCTTTCTTT.

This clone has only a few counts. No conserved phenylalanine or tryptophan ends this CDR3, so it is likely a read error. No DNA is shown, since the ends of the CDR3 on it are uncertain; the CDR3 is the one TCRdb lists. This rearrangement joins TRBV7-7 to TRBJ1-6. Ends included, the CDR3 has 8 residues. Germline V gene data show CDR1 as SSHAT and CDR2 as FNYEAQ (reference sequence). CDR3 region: CASSFPPA.

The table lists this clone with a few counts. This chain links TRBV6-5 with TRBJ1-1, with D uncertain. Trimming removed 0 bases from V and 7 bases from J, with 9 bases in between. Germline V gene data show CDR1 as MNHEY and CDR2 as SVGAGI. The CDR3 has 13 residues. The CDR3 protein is CASSYSSGHEAFF. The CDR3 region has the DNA TGTGCCAGCAGTTACTCTTCGGGTCATGAAGCTTTCTTT.

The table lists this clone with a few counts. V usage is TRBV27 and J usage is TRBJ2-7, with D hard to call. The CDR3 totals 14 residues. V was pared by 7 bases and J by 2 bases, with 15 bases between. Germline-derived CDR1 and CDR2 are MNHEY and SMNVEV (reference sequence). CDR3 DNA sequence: TGTGCCAGCACCCCGGCGACCCCAGCCTACGAGCAGTACGTC. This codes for CASTPATPAYEQYV.

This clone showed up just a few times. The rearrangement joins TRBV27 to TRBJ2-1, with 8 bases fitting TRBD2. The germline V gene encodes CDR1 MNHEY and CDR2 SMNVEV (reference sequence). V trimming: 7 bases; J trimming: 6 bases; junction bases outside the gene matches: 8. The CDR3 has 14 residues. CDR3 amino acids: CASNPSGRLNEQFF. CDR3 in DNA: TGTGCCAGCAACCCCAGCGGGAGACTCAATGAGCAGTTCTTC.

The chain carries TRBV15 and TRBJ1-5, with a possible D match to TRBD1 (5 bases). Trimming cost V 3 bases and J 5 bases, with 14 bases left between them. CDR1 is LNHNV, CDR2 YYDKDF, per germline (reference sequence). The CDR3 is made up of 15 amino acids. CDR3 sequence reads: CATSREGNRDQPQHF. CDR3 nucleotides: TGTGCCACCAGCAGGGAGGGGAATCGGGATCAGCCCCAGCATTTT. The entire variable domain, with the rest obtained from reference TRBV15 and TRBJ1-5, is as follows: DAMVIQNPRYQVTQFGKPVTLSCSQTLNHNVMYWYQQKSSQAPKLLFHYYDKDFNNEADTPDNFQSRRPNTSFCFLDIRSPGLGDTAMYLCATSREGNRDQPQHFGDGTRLSIL.

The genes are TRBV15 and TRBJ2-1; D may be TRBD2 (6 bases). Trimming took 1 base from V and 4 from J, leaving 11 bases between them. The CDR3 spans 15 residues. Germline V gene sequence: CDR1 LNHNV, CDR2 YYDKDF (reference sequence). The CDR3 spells CATSRVGLAYNEQFF. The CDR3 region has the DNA TGTGCCACCAGCAGAGTTGGGCTAGCGTACAATGAGCAGTTCTTC. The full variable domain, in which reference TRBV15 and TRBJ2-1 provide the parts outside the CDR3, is DAMVIQNPRYQVTQFGKPVTLSCSQTLNHNVMYWYQQKSSQAPKLLFHYYDKDFNNEADTPDNFQSRRPNTSFCFLDIRSPGLGDTAMYLCATSRVGLAYNEQFFGPGTRLTVL.

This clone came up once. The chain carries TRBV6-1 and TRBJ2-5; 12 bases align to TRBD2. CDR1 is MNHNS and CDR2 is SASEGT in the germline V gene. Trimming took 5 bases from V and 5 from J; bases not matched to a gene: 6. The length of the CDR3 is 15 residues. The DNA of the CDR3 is TGTGCCAGCAGTAGACTAGCGGGAGATTCGGAGACCCAGTACTTC. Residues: CASSRLAGDSETQYF.

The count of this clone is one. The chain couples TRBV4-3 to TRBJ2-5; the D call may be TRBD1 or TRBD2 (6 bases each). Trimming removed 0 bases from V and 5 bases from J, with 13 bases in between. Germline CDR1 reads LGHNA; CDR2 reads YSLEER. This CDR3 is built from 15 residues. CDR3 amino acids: CASSQDLGGGETQYF. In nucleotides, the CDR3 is TGCGCCAGCAGCCAAGATCTCGGGGGCGGGGAGACCCAGTACTTC.

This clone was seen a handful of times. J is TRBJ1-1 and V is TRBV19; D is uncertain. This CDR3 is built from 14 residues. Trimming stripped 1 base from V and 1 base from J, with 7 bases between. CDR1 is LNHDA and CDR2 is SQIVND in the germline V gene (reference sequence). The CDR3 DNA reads TGTGCCAGTAGTATAGTAGCCGCGAACACTGAAGCTTTCTTT. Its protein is CASSIVAANTEAFF.

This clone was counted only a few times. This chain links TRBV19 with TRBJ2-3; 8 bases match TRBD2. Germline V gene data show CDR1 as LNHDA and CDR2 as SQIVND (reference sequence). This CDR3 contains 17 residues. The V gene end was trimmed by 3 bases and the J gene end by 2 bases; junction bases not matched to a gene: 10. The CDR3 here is CASSIIPGLEITDTQYF. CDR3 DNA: TGTGCCAGTAGTATCATACCGGGACTAGAAATCACAGATACGCAGTATTTT.

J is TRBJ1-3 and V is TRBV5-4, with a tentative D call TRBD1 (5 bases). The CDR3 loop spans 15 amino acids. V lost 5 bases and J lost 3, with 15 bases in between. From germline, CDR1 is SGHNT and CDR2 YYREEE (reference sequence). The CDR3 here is CASSQTWGNGNTIYF. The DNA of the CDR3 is TGTGCCAGCAGTCAGACATGGGGGAATGGAAACACCATATATTTT.

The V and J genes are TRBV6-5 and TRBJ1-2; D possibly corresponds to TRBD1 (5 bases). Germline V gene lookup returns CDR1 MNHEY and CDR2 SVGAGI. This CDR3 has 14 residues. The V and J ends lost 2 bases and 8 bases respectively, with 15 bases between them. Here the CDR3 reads CASSYETALSGYTF. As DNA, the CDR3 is TGTGCCAGCAGTTACGAGACAGCCCTTTCAGGCTACACCTTC.

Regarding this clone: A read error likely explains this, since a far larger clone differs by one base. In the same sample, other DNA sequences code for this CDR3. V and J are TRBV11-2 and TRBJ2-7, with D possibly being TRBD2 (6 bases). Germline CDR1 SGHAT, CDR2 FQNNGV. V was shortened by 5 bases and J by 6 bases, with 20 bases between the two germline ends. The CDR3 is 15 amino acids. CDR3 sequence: CASSQDVTSPIEQYF. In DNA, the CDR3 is TGTGCCAGCAGCCAAGACGTCACTAGCCCTATCGAGCAGTACTTC. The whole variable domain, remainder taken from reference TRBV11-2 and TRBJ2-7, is EAGVAQSPRYKIIEKRQSVAFWCNPISGHATLYWYQQILGQGPKLLIQFQNNGVVDDSQLPKDRFSAERLKGVDSTLKIQPAKLEDSAVYLCASSQDVTSPIEQYFGPGTRLTVT.

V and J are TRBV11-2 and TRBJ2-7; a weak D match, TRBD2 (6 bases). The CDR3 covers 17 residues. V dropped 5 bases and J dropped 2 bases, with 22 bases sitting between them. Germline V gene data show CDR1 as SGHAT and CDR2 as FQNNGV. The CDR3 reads CASSRGRRGRLAYEQYF. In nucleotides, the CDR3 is TGTGCCAGCAGCCGAGGGAGGCGAGGGAGGCTAGCCTACGAGCAGTACTTC.

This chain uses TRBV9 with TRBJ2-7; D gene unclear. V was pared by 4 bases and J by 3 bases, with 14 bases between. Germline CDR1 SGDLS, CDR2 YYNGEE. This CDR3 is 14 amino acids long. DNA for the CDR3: TGTGCCAGCAGCCCGCCCGGTAGGATCTACGAGCAGTACTTC. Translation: CASSPPGRIYEQYF.

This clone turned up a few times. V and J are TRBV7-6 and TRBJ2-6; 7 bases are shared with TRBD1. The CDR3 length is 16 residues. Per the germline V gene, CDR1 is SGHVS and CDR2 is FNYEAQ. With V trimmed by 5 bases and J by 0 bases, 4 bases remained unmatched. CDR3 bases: TGTGCCAGCAGCCAGGGACAGCTCTCTGGGGCCAACGTCCTGACTTTC. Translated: CASSQGQLSGANVLTF.

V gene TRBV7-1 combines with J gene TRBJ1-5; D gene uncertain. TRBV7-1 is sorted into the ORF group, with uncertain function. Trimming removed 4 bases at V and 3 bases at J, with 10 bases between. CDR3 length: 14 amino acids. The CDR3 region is CASSLAGFNQPQHF. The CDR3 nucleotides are TGTGCCAGCAGCTTAGCAGGTTTCAATCAGCCCCAGCATTTT.

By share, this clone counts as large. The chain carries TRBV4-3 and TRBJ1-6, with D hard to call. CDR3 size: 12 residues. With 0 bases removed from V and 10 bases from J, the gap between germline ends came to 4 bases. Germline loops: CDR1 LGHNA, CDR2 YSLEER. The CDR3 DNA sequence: TGCGCCAGCAGCCAAGAAGGATCACCCCTCCACTTT. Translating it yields CASSQEGSPLHF.

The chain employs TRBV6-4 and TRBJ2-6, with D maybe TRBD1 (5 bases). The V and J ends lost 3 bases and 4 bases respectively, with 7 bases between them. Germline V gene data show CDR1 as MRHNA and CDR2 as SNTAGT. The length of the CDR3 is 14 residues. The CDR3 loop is CASSEGVGANVLTF. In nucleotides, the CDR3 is TGTGCCAGCAGTGAAGGGGTGGGGGCCAACGTCCTGACTTTC.

DNA of the CDR3: TGTGCCATCAAGCCGGGAGCCGGCCACAATGAGCAGTTCTTC. Translating it yields CAIKPGAGHNEQFF. This rearrangement joins TRBV10-3 to TRBJ2-1, with a weak D call TRBD2 (6 bases). The germline V gene encodes CDR1 ENHRY and CDR2 SYGVKD. Trimming removed 7 bases at V and 5 bases at J, with 15 bases between. This CDR3 has 14 residues.

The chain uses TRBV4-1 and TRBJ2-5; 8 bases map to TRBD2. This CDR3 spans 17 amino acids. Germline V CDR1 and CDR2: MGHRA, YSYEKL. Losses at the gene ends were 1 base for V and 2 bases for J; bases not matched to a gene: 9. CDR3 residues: CASSQARLAQLQETQYF. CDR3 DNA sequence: TGCGCCAGCAGCCAAGCCCGACTAGCGCAATTACAAGAGACCCAGTACTTC.

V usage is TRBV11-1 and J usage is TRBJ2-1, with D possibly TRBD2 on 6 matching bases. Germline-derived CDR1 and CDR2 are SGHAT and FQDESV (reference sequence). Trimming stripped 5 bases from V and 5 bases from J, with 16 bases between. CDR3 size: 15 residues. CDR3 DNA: TGTGCCAGCAGCCCGCGGGACGGAGCTGACAATGAGCAGTTCTTC. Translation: CASSPRDGADNEQFF.

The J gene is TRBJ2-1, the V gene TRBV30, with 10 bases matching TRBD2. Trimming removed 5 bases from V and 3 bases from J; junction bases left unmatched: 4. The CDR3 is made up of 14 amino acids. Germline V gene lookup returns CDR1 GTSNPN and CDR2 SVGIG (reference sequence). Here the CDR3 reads CAWGGLADYNEQFF. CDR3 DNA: TGTGCCTGGGGAGGACTAGCGGACTACAATGAGCAGTTCTTC.